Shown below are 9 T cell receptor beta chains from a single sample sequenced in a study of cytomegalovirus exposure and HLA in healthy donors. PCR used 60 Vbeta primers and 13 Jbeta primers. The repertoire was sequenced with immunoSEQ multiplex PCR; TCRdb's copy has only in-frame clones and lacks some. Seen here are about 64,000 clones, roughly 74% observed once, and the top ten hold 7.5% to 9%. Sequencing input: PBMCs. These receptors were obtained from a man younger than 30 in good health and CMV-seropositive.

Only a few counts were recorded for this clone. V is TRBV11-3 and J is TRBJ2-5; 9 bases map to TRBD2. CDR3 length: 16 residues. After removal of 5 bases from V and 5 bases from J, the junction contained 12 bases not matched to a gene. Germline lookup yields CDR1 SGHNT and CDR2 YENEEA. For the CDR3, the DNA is TGTGCCAGCAGCCCCTCTAGCGGGGCGGGTGTGGAGACCCAGTACTTC. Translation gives CASSPSSGAGVETQYF.

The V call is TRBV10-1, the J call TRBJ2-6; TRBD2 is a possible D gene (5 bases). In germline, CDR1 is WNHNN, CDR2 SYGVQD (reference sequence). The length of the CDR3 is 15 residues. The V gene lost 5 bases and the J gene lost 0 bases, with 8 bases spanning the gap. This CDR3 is CASSNRGSGANVLTF. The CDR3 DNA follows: TGCGCCAGCAGTAACCGGGGCTCTGGGGCCAACGTCCTGACTTTC.

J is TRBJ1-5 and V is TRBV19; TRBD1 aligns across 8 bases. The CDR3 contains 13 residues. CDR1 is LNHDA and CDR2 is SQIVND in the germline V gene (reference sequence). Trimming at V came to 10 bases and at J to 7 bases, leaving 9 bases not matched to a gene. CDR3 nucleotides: TGTGCCACCCGTGACAGGGGAGGACAGCCCCAGCATTTT. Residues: CATRDRGGQPQHF. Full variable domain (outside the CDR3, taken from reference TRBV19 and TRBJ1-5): DGGITQSPKYLFRKEGQNVTLSCEQNLNHDAMYWYRQDPGQGLRLIYYSQIVNDFQKGDIAEGYSVSREKKESFPLTVTSAQKNPTAFYLCATRDRGGQPQHFGDGTRLSIL.

The CDR3 region is CASSSTGGYGYTF. The CDR3 bases are TGTGCCAGCAGTTCCACAGGGGGTTATGGCTACACCTTC. The chain has TRBV28 and TRBJ1-2; 8 positions match TRBD1. The CDR3 sequence is 13 residues long. The V gene end was trimmed by 4 bases and the J gene end by 5 bases; junction bases not matched to a gene: 3. Germline-derived CDR1 and CDR2 are MDHEN and SYDVKM.

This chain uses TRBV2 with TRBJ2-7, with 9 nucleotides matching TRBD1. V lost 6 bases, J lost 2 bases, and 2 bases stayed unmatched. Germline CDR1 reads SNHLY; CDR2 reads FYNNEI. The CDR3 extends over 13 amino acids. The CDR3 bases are TGTGCCAGCAGGGGACAGGGAACCTACGAGCAGTACTTC. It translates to CASRGQGTYEQYF.

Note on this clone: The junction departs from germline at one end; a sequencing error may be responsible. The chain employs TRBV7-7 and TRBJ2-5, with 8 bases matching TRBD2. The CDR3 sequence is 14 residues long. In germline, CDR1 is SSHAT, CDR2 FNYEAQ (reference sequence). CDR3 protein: CASSATGLAETQYF. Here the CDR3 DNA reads TGTGCTAGCAGCGCTACCGGACTAGCTGAGACCCAGTACTTC.

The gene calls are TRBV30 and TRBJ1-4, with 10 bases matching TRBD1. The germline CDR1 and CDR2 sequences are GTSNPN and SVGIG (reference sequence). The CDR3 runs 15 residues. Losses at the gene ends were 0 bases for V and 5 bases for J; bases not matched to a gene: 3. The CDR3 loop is CAWSVWGQGNEKLFF. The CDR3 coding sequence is TGTGCCTGGAGTGTATGGGGACAGGGGAATGAAAAACTGTTTTTT.

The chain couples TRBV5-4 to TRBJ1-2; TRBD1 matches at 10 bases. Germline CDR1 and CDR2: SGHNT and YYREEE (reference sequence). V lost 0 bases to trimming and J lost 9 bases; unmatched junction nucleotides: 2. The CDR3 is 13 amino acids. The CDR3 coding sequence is TGTGCCAGCAGCTTGGCGGACAGGGGGAGCTACACCTTC. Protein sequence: CASSLADRGSYTF.

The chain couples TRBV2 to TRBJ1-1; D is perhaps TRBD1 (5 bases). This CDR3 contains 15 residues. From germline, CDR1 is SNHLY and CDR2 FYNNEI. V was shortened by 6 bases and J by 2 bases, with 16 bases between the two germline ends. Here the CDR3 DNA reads TGTGCCAGCAGGCGGGACCCCGGTCCCAACACTGAAGCTTTCTTT. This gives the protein CASRRDPGPNTEAFF. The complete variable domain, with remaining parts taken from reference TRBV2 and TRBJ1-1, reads EPEVTQTPSHQVTQMGQEVILRCVPISNHLYFYWYRQILGQKVEFLVSFYNNEISEKSEIFDDQFSVERPDGSNFTLKIRSTKLEDSAMYFCASRRDPGPNTEAFFGQGTRLTVV.